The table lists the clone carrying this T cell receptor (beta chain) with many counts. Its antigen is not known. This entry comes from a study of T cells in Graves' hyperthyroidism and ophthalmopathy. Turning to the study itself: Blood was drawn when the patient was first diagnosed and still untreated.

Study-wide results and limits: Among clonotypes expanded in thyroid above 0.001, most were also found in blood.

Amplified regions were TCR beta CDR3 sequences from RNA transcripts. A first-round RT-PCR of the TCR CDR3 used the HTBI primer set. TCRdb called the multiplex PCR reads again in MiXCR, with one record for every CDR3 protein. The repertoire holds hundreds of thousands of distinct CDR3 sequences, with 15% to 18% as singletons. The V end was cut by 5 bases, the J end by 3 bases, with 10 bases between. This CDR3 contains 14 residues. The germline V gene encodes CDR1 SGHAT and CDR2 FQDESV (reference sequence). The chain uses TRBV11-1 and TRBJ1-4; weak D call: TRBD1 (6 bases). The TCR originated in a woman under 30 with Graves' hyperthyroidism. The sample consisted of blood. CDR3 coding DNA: TGTGCCAGCAGCAAGACAGGTCCTAATGAAAAACTGTTTTTT. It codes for CASSKTGPNEKLFF.